This TCR beta chain is drawn from a study of spatial heterogeneity in lung cancer. Looking at the study overall: A consistent excess of beta-chain over alpha-chain sequences was detected. Study results and caveats: Whereas they appeared in blood less at follow-up, ubiquitous expanded tumor TCRs appeared there more at resection.

This clonotype showed up just a few times. Its target is unknown. Time point meaning: sample taken at primary tumor resection. The study sequenced unsorted whole RNA from tumor, nontumor lung or frozen PBMC. Germline V CDR1 and CDR2: SGHVS, FQNEAQ. This CDR3 is 15 amino acids long. Trimming shortened V by 1 base and J by 8 bases, and 15 bases separated the two germline ends. TCRdb called the 5' RACE reads again in MiXCR, with one record for every CDR3 protein. The sample shows just under 95,000 distinct CDR3 sequences, more than 10% of them seen only once. This sample comprised PBMCs, obtained at surgery. The chain combines TRBV7-8 with TRBJ2-1; possibly TRBD1 for D (5 bases). The sequence came from a male donor with early-stage non-small cell lung cancer. The CDR3 DNA reads as TGTGCCAGCAGCTTAGGGGCTCGGCAGGGCGATGAGCAGTTCTTC. As protein: CASSLGARQGDEQFF.